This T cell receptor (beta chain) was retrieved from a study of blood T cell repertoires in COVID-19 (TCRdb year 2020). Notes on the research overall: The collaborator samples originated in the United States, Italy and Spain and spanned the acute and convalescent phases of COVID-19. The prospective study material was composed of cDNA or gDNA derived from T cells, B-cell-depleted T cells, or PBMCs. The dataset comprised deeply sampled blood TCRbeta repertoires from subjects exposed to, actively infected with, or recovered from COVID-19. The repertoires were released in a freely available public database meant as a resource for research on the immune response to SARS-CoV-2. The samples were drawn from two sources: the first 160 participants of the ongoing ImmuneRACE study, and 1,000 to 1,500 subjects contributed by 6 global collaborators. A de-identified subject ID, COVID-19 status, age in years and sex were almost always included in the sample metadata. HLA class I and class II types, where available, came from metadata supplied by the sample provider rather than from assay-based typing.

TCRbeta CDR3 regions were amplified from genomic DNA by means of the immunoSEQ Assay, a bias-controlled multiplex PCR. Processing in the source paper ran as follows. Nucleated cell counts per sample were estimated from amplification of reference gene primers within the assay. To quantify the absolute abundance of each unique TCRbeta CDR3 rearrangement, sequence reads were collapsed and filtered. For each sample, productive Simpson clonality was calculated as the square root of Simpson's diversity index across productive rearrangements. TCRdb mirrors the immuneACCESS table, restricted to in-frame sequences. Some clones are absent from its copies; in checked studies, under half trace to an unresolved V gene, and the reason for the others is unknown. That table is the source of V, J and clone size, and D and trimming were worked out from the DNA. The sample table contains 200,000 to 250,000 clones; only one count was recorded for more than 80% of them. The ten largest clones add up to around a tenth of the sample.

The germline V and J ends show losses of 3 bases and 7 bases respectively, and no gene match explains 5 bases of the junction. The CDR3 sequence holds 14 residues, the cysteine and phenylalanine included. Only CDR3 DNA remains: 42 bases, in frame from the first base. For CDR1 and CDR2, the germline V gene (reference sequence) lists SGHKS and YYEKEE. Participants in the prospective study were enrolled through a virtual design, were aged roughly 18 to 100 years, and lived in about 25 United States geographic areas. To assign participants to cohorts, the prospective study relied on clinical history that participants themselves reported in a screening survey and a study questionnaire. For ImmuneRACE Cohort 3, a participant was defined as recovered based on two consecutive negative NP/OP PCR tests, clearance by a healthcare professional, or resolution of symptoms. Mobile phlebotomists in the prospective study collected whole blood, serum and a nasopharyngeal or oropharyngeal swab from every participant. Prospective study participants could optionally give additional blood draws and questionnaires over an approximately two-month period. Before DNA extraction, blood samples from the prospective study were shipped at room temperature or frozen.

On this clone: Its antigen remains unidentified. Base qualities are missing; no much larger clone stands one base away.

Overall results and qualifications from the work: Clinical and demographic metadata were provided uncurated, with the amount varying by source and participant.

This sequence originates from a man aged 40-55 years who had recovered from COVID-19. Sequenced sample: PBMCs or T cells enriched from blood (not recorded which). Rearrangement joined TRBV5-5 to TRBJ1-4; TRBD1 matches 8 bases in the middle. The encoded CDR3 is CASSSQGGGEKLFF. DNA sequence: TGTGCCAGCAGCTCACAGGGGGGAGGTGAAAAACTGTTTTTT.